Shown below are 19 T cell receptor beta chains from a single sample sequenced in a study of beta chain features in type 1 diabetes. No antigen has been identified for these receptors. Sequencing targeted expressed TCRB transcripts, as all isolated RNA had been reverse transcribed. Repertoires were generated with immunoSEQ multiplex PCR, while TCRdb's copy carries only in-frame clones and drops some. The sample has around 710,000 clones; approximately 13% are singletons. General study findings and limits: Shortening of TCRB CDR3s, moderate but significant, appeared in all four CD4+ subsets of Type 1 diabetes patients.

Sequencing was performed on naive CD4+ T cells from blood. The receptors come from a man aged 30 to 39 with type 1 diabetes.

In its sample, this clone was seen a few times. V gene TRBV5-1 combines with J gene TRBJ1-1; possibly TRBD1 for D (6 bases). Germline assignment: CDR1 SGHRS and CDR2 YFSETQ. The CDR3 extends over 13 amino acids. Trimming removed 6 bases at V and 3 bases at J, with 12 bases between. CDR3 sequence (DNA): TGCGCCAGCACGGAAACAGGGTACACTGAAGCTTTCTTT. Translation gives CASTETGYTEAFF.

The rearrangement joins TRBV7-2 to TRBJ2-2; D remains unclear. The ends were cut back, 3 bases at V and 5 bases at J, with 10 bases in the middle. CDR1 is SGHTA and CDR2 is FQGNSA in the germline V gene. This CDR3 is built from 14 residues. CDR3 loop: CASSFRTVTGELFF. CDR3 nucleotides: TGTGCCAGCAGCTTTAGGACCGTTACCGGGGAGCTGTTTTTT. Combining the CDR3 with reference TRBV7-2 and TRBJ2-2 gives the whole variable domain GAGVSQSPSNKVTEKGKDVELRCDPISGHTALYWYRQSLGQGLEFLIYFQGNSAPDKSGLPSDRFSAERTGGSVSTLTIQRTQQEDSAVYLCASSFRTVTGELFFGEGSRLTVL.

The chain is built from TRBV2 and TRBJ2-1; no clear D gene. Per the germline V gene, CDR1 is SNHLY and CDR2 is FYNNEI. The CDR3 length is 14 residues. Trimming took 7 bases from V and 0 from J, leaving 10 bases between them. CDR3 sequence (DNA): TGTGCCAGCATAGGCACTTTCTCCTACAATGAGCAGTTCTTC. Protein product: CASIGTFSYNEQFF.

This clone appeared a few times. The V gene is TRBV19, the J gene TRBJ2-5; D unclear. CDR1 is LNHDA, CDR2 SQIVND, per germline (reference sequence). The CDR3 contains 12 residues. V was pared by 4 bases and J by 1 base, with 4 bases between. The CDR3 sequence is CASSSSQETQYF. DNA for the CDR3: TGTGCCAGTAGTAGTAGCCAAGAGACCCAGTACTTC.

The chain employs TRBV5-1 and TRBJ1-6; D gene uncertain. The germline gives CDR1 SGHRS, CDR2 YFSETQ. The CDR3 has 13 residues. Trimming took off 0 bases at V and 9 bases at J, with 7 bases between the two ends. Written as DNA, the CDR3 is TGCGCCAGCAGCTTGGATCATACTTCACCCCTCCACTTT. It yields the protein CASSLDHTSPLHF.

The chain's CDR3 is CASSGGLQPQHF. CDR3 coding DNA: TGTGCCAGCAGTGGAGGGCTGCAGCCCCAGCATTTT. The chain couples TRBV2 to TRBJ1-5, with D hard to call. V was shortened by 4 bases and J by 7 bases, with 8 bases between the two germline ends. The CDR3 extends over 12 amino acids. CDR1 SNHLY and CDR2 FYNNEI come from the germline V gene. The variable domain in full, completed from reference TRBV2 and TRBJ1-5, reads EPEVTQTPSHQVTQMGQEVILRCVPISNHLYFYWYRQILGQKVEFLVSFYNNEISEKSEIFDDQFSVERPDGSNFTLKIRSTKLEDSAMYFCASSGGLQPQHFGDGTRLSIL.

This clone was counted between two and nine times. The sample carries other DNA sequences with the same CDR3. The chain joins TRBV29-1 to TRBJ1-5; perhaps TRBD1 as D (6 bases). Germline values: CDR1 SQVTM, CDR2 ANQGSEA. The V and J ends lost 6 bases and 5 bases respectively, with 14 bases between them. The CDR3 extends over 13 amino acids. For the CDR3, the DNA is TGCAGCGTCCTACAGGGAGGAGATCAGCCCCAGCATTTT. Translated: CSVLQGGDQPQHF.

This clone was detected a few times. The V gene is TRBV7-9, the J gene TRBJ1-5; no clear D. From germline, CDR1 is SEHNR and CDR2 FQNEAQ (reference sequence). The V end lost 3 bases, the J end lost 6 bases, and 9 bases lay between the germline ends. CDR3 size: 13 residues. The CDR3 sequence: CASSFQMGQPQHF. CDR3 bases: TGTGCCAGCAGCTTCCAAATGGGTCAGCCCCAGCATTTT.

The chain employs TRBV11-2 and TRBJ2-5; D is ambiguous. The CDR3 is 14 residues long. Per germline, CDR1 SGHAT and CDR2 FQNNGV. V lost 3 bases and J lost 1, with 9 bases in between. CDR3 sequence (DNA): TGTGCCAGCAGCTTTACACAGCTCCAAGAGACCCAGTACTTC. It yields the protein CASSFTQLQETQYF.

V and J are TRBV2 and TRBJ2-6; 7 nucleotides align to TRBD1. CDR1 SNHLY and CDR2 FYNNEI come from the germline V gene. This CDR3 spans 15 amino acids. The trim removed 8 bases at V and 4 bases at J, leaving 8 bases unmatched. CDR3 protein: CASRRQGWGANVLTF. DNA of the CDR3: TGTGCCAGCCGCAGACAGGGTTGGGGGGCCAACGTCCTGACTTTC.

This clone was detected a few times. The rearrangement links TRBV7-2 to TRBJ2-5; D ambiguous. V was shortened by 3 bases and J by 5 bases, with 4 bases between the two germline ends. In germline, CDR1 is SGHTA, CDR2 FQGNSA. The CDR3 is 11 amino acids. CDR3 DNA sequence: TGTGCCAGCAGCTTTCCCGAGACCCAGTACTTC. This codes for CASSFPETQYF. The full variable domain, rest sourced from reference TRBV7-2 and TRBJ2-5, is GAGVSQSPSNKVTEKGKDVELRCDPISGHTALYWYRQSLGQGLEFLIYFQGNSAPDKSGLPSDRFSAERTGGSVSTLTIQRTQQEDSAVYLCASSFPETQYFGPGTRLLVL.

This chain connects TRBV2 to TRBJ2-3; D may be TRBD2 (6 bases). V lost 5 bases, J lost 6 bases, and 9 bases lay in between. The CDR3 sequence is 12 residues long. Germline V lookup: CDR1 SNHLY, CDR2 FYNNEI. The CDR3 region has the DNA TGTGCCAGCAGTCGGAGGGGTGATACGCAGTATTTT. This translates into CASSRRGDTQYF.

Only a few counts were recorded for this clone. V usage is TRBV29-1 and J usage is TRBJ2-5, with D perhaps being TRBD1 or TRBD2 (5 bases each). The CDR3 has 14 residues. From germline, CDR1 is SQVTM and CDR2 ANQGSEA. Deletions cut 6 bases from V and 2 bases from J, with 16 bases between. Here the CDR3 reads CSVSQGEGQETQYF. CDR3 sequence (DNA): TGCAGCGTAAGCCAGGGAGAGGGGCAAGAGACCCAGTACTTC. The full variable domain, with the rest looked up from reference TRBV29-1 and TRBJ2-5, is SAVISQKPSRDICQRGTSLTIQCQVDSQVTMMFWYRQQPGQSLTLIATANQGSEATYESGFVIDKFPISRPNLTFSTLTVSNMSPEDSSIYLCSVSQGEGQETQYFGPGTRLLVL.

This clone came up a few times. The chain recombines TRBV7-2 with TRBJ2-1, with 10 bases that match TRBD2. Germline values: CDR1 SGHTA, CDR2 FQGNSA. V lost 3 bases, J lost 5 bases, and 4 bases stayed unmatched. The CDR3 totals 15 residues. The CDR3 nucleotides are TGTGCCAGCAGCTTTACTAGCGGGGCCAACAATGAGCAGTTCTTC. Amino acids: CASSFTSGANNEQFF.

This clone came up a few times. V is TRBV5-1 and J is TRBJ1-2; TRBD1 is a possible D gene (5 bases). Germline CDR1 is SGHRS and CDR2 is YFSETQ. The V and J ends lost 6 bases and 3 bases respectively, with 12 bases between them. CDR3 length: 13 residues. CDR3 DNA sequence: TGCGCCAGCACGGGGCAGGACTACTATGGCTACACCTTC. Residues: CASTGQDYYGYTF.

V and J are TRBV14 and TRBJ2-6; 9 bases map to TRBD1. Germline CDR1 SGHDN, CDR2 FVKESK. The V and J ends lost 4 bases and 4 bases, in that order; junction bases with no gene match: 5. The CDR3 has 16 residues. CDR3 loop: CASSPRDRAGANVLTF. CDR3 DNA sequence: TGTGCCAGCAGCCCACGGGACAGGGCCGGGGCCAACGTCCTGACTTTC.

The chain joins TRBV4-1 to TRBJ1-4; D is perhaps TRBD1 (5 bases). The CDR3 covers 14 residues. Germline V CDR1 and CDR2: MGHRA, YSYEKL. Between the trimmed V and J ends, which lost 1 base and 4 bases, there was a span of 7 bases. CDR3 sequence (DNA): TGCGCCAGCAGCCAAGGACAGATTAATGAAAAACTGTTTTTT. This codes for CASSQGQINEKLFF.

This clone came up a few times. This chain joins TRBV7-9 and TRBJ2-1; 9 bases are shared with TRBD1. This CDR3 contains 19 residues. V lost 5 bases and J lost 0; bases outside the gene matches: 14. Looked up from germline, CDR1 is SEHNR and CDR2 is FQNEAQ (reference sequence). DNA for the CDR3: TGTGCCAGCAGCCTCCGGACAGGGGATAGCTCGGGCTCCTACAATGAGCAGTTCTTC. It encodes CASSLRTGDSSGSYNEQFF. The full variable domain, rest sourced from reference TRBV7-9 and TRBJ2-1, is DTGVSQNPRHKITKRGQNVTFRCDPISEHNRLYWYRQTLGQGPEFLTYFQNEAQLEKSRLLSDRFSAERPKGSFSTLEIQRTEQGDSAMYLCASSLRTGDSSGSYNEQFFGPGTRLTVL.

This clone was observed a few times. The chain carries TRBV7-9 and TRBJ2-3; D call uncertain. Trimming cost V 4 bases and J 0 bases, with 8 bases left between them. CDR3 length: 14 amino acids. The germline CDR1 and CDR2 sequences are SEHNR and FQNEAQ (reference sequence). The CDR3 loop reads CASSSAGSTDTQYF. In DNA form, the CDR3 reads TGTGCCAGCAGCTCCGCTGGAAGCACAGATACGCAGTATTTT.